What follows is one T cell receptor beta chain and its context. Antigen unknown. Repertoires were generated with immunoSEQ multiplex PCR, while TCRdb's copy carries only in-frame clones and drops some. This sample has 68,000 or so clones, with approximately 86% found just once. The data originate from a study of OX40 agonist ivuxolimab in advanced cancers. Across the study: Those enrolled were about 82% male, with a mean age of around 57 years and ages from about 20 to 80.

Study-level findings and limits: The study did not work out the antigen specificity of the expanded peripheral T cells.

CDR3 size: 16 residues. Trimming stripped 8 bases from V and 0 bases from J, with 17 bases between. Germline assignment: CDR1 LNHDA and CDR2 SQIVND (reference sequence). The clonotype comes from an adult with an advanced solid tumor such as melanoma, head and neck, liver or kidney cancer. Specimen: CD4+ or CD8+ T cells sorted from blood, collected in a trial of the OX40 agonist ivuxolimab. The chain combines TRBV19 with TRBJ1-3; weak D call: TRBD1 (5 bases). The CDR3 here is CASSSGPQDSGNTIYF. The CDR3 DNA follows: TGTGCCAGTTCTTCAGGTCCACAGGACTCTGGAAACACCATATATTTT.